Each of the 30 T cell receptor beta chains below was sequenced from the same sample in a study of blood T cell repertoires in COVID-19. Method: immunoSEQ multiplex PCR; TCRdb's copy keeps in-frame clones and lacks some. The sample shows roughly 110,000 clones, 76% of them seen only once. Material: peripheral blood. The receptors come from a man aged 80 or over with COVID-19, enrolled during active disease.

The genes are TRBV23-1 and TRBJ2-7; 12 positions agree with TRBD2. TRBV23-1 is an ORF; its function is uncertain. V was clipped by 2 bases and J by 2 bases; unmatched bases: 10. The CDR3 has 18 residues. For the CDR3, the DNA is TGCGCCAGCAGTCAAAGGGCTAGCGGGAGGGTAACGCCCTACGAGCAGTACTTC. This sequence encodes CASSQRASGRVTPYEQYF.

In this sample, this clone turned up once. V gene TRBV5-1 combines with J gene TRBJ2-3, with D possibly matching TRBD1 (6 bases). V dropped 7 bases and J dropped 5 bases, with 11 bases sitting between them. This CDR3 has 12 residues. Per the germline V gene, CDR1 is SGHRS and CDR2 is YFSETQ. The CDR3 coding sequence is TGCGCCAGCGGGGGCCCTGGAGATACGCAGTATTTT. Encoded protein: CASGGPGDTQYF.

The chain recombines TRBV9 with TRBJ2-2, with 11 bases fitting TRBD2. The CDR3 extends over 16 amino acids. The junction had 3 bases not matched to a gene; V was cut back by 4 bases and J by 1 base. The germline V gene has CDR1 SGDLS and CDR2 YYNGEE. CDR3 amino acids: CASSPGLAENTGELFF. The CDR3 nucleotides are TGTGCCAGCAGCCCGGGACTAGCGGAGAACACCGGGGAGCTGTTTTTT.

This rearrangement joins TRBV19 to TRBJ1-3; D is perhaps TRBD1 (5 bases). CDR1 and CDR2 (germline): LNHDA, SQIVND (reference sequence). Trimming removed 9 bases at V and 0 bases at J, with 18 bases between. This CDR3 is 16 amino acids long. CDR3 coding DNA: TGTGCCAGCAGCGGGGGGGACGAGCCCTCTGGAAACACCATATATTTT. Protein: CASSGGDEPSGNTIYF.

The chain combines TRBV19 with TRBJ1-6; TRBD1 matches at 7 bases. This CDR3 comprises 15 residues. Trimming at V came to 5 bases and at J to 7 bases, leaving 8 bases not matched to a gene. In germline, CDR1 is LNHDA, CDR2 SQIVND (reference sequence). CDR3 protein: CASSRPGQQNSPLHF. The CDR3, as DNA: TGTGCCAGTAGTCGTCCGGGACAGCAGAATTCACCCCTCCACTTT.

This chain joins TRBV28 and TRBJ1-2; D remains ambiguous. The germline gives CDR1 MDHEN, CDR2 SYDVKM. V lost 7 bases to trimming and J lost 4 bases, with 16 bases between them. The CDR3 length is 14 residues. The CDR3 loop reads CASTEPGRIYGYTF. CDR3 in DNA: TGTGCCAGCACTGAACCAGGCAGAATCTATGGCTACACCTTC.

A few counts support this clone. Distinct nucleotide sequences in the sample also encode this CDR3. DNA for the CDR3: TGTGCCAGCAGCTTAGTAGCGGGATCTAACTATGGCTACACCTTC. This translates into CASSLVAGSNYGYTF. This chain uses TRBV7-2 with TRBJ1-2; no definite D call. The germline V gene encodes CDR1 SGHTA and CDR2 FQGNSA. Trimming removed 1 base from V and 0 bases from J, with 9 bases in between. CDR3 size: 15 residues. The full variable domain, in which reference TRBV7-2 and TRBJ1-2 provide the parts outside the CDR3, is GAGVSQSPSNKVTEKGKDVELRCDPISGHTALYWYRQSLGQGLEFLIYFQGNSAPDKSGLPSDRFSAERTGGSVSTLTIQRTQQEDSAVYLCASSLVAGSNYGYTFGSGTRLTVV.

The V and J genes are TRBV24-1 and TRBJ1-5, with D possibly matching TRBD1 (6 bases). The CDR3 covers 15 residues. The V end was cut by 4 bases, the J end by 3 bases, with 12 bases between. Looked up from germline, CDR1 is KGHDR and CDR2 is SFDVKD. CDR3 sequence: CATSDSTGNNQPQHF. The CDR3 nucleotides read TGTGCCACCAGTGACTCCACAGGGAACAATCAGCCCCAGCATTTT.

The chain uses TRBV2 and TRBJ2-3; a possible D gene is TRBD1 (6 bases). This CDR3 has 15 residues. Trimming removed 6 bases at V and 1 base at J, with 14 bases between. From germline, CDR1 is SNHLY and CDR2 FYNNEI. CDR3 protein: CASSPDSFGTDTQYF. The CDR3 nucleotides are TGTGCCAGCAGCCCGGACAGTTTCGGCACAGATACGCAGTATTTT.

CDR3 amino acids: CASTLTAGGHGYTF. In nucleotides, the CDR3 is TGTGCCAGCACTCTAACCGCGGGGGGGCATGGCTACACCTTC. The J gene is TRBJ1-2, the V gene TRBV7-6; a possible D gene is TRBD1 (6 bases). CDR1 SGHVS and CDR2 FNYEAQ come from the germline V gene. This CDR3 has 14 residues. Trimming cost V 7 bases and J 6 bases, with 18 bases left between them.

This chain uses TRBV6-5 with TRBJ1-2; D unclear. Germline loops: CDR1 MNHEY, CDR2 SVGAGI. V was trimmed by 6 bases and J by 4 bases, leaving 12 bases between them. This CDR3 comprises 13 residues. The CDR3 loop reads CASRPYEGYGYTF. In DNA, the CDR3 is TGTGCCAGCAGACCATACGAGGGCTATGGCTACACCTTC.

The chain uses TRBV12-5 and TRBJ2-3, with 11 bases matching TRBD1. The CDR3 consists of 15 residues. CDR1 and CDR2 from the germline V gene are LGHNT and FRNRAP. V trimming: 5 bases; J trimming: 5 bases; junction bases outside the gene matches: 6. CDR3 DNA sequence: TGTGCTAGTGGTAACGGACAGGGGGCAGTAGATACGCAGTATTTT. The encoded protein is CASGNGQGAVDTQYF.

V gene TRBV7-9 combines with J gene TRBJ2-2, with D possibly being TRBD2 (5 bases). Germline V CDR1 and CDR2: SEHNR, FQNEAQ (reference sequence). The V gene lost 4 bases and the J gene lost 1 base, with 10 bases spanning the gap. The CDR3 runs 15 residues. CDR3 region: CASSSVGENTGELFF. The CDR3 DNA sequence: TGTGCCAGCAGCTCAGTCGGGGAGAACACCGGGGAGCTGTTTTTT.

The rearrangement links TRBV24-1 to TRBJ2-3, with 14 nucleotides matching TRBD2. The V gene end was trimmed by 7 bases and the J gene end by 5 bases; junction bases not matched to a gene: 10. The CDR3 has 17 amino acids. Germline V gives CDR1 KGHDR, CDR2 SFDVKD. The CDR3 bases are TGTGCCACCAGCGCCCCAACCGGGACTAGCGGGAGAGATACGCAGTATTTT. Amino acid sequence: CATSAPTGTSGRDTQYF.

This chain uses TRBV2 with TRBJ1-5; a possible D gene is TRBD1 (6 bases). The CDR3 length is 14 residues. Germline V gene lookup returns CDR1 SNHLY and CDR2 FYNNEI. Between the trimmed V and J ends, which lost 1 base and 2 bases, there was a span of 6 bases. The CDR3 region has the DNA TGTGCCAGCAGTGAAGGGGGGCGCAATCAGCCCCAGCATTTT. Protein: CASSEGGRNQPQHF.

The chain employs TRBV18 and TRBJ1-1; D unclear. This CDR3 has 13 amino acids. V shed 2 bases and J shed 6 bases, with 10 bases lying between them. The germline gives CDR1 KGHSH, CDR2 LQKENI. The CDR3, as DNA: TGTGCCAGCTCACCAGCGGGGATGCCTGAAGCTTTCTTT. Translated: CASSPAGMPEAFF.

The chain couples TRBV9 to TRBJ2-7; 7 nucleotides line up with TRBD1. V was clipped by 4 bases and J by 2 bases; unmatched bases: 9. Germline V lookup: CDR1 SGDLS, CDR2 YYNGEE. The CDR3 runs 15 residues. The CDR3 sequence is CASSREGQSTYEQYF. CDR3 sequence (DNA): TGTGCCAGCAGCCGTGAGGGACAGTCTACCTACGAGCAGTACTTC.

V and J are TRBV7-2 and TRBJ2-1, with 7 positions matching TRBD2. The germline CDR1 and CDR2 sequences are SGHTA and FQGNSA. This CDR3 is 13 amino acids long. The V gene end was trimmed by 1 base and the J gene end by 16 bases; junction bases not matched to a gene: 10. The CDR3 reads CASSLGPSGIKFF. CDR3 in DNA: TGTGCCAGCAGCTTAGGGCCTAGCGGAATAAAATTCTTC.

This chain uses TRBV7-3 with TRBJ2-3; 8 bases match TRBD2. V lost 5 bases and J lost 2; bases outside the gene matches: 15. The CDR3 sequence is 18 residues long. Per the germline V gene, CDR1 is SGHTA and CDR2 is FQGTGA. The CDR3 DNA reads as TGTGCCAGCAGCCCTCGCCCCCGACTTAGCGGGGCCACAGATACGCAGTATTTT. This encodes CASSPRPRLSGATDTQYF.

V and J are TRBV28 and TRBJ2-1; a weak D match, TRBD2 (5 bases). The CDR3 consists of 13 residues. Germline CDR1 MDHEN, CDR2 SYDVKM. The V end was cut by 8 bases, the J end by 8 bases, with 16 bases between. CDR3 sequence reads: CASEAAASDEQFF. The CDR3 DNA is TGTGCCAGCGAAGCGGCAGCGTCCGATGAGCAGTTCTTC.

CDR3 sequence reads: CASRGDRGVYEQYF. The DNA for the CDR3 is TGTGCCAGCAGAGGGGACAGGGGAGTATACGAGCAGTACTTC. The chain employs TRBV6-5 and TRBJ2-7; 10 nucleotides line up with TRBD1. The germline CDR1 and CDR2 sequences are MNHEY and SVGAGI. CDR3 size: 14 residues. V shed 6 bases and J 4 bases; nucleotides not matched to a gene: 6.

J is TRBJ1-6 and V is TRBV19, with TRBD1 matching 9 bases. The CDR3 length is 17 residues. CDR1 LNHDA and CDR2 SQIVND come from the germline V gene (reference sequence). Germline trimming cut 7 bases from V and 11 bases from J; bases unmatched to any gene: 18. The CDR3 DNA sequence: TGTGCCAGTACCAAGTCCGGGACAGGGTATGGCGAGGCACCCCTCCACTTT. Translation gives CASTKSGTGYGEAPLHF.

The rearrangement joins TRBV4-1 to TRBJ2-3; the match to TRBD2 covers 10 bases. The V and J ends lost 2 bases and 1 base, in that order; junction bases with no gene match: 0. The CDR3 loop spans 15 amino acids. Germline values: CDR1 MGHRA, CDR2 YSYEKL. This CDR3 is CASSQLAGGTDTQYF. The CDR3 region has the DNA TGCGCCAGCAGCCAACTAGCGGGAGGCACAGATACGCAGTATTTT.

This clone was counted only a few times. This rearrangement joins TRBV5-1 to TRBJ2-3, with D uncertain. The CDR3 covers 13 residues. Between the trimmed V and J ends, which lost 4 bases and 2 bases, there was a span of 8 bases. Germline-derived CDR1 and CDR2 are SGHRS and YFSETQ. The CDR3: CASSELPTDTQYF. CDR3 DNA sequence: TGCGCCAGCAGCGAACTACCCACAGATACGCAGTATTTT. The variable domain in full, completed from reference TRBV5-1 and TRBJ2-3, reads KAGVTQTPRYLIKTRGQQVTLSCSPISGHRSVSWYQQTPGQGLQFLFEYFSETQRNKGNFPGRFSGRQFSNSRSEMNVSTLELGDSALYLCASSELPTDTQYFGPGTRLTVL.

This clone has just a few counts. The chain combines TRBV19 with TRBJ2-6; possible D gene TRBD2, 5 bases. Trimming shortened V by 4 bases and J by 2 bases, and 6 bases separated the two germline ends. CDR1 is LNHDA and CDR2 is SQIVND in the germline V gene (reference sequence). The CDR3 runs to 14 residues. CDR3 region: CASSRRTGANVLTF. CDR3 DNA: TGTGCCAGTAGTAGGAGGACTGGGGCCAACGTCCTGACTTTC.

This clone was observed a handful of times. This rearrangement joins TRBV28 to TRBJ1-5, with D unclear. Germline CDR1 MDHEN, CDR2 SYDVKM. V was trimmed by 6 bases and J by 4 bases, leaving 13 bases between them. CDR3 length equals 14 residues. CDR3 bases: TGTGCCAGCAGACTAGGGAGAGGGAATCAGCCCCAGCATTTT. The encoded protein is CASRLGRGNQPQHF.

Written as DNA, the CDR3 is TGTGCCAGCAGCTTGAGGCAGGGGGCACACAATGAGCAGTTCTTC. Translating gives CASSLRQGAHNEQFF. The chain joins TRBV7-3 to TRBJ2-1, with 8 bases lining up with TRBD1. The CDR3 covers 15 residues. The J segment lost 5 bases and the V segment lost 3 bases, leaving 6 bases of the junction unmatched. CDR1 and CDR2 (germline): SGHTA, FQGTGA.

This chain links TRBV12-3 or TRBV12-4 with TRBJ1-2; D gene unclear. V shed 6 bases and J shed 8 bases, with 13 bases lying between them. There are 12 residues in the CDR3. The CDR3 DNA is TGTGCCAGCAGCCCCGCGAAGAGCGGCTACACCTTC. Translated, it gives CASSPAKSGYTF.

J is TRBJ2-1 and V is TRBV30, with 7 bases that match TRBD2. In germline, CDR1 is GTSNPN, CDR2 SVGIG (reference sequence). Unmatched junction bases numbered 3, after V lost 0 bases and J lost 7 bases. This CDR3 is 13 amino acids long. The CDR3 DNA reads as TGTGCCTGGAGTGTTGCGGGAGTAAATGAGCAGTTCTTC. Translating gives CAWSVAGVNEQFF.

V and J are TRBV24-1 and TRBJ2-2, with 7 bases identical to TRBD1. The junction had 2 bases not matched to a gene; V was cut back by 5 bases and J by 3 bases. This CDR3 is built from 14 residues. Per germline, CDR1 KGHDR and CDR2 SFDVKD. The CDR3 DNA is TGTGCCACCAGTGGGCAGGGGGACACCGGGGAGCTGTTTTTT. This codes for CATSGQGDTGELFF.